What follows describes a single TCR beta chain. Sequence at one end of the junction differs from germline and may be a read error. It was with a sample-barcoded 5' primer and a J-beta primer mix that a second PCR of roughly 7 to 12 cycles was run. TCRdb called the 5' RACE reads again in MiXCR, with one record for every CDR3 protein. The sample contains 500,000 to 600,000 distinct CDR3 sequences, roughly 29% of which appear only once. CDR1 and CDR2 (germline): LGHDT, YNNKEL (reference sequence). The CDR3 is 15 residues long. This sample stems from a study of blood T cells in healthy people across ages.

This TCR was sampled from a woman in her 70s in good health. The chain links TRBV3-1 to TRBJ1-1; D is uncertain. Sequenced: blood. This CDR3 reads CASSQDVGMNTEASF. The CDR3 DNA is TGTGCCAGCAGCCAAGACGTGGGAATGAACACTGAAGCTTCCTTT.